The next 5 T cell receptor beta chains were all read from a single sample in a study of post-analysis software for immune sequencing data. Unique molecular identifiers were present in the TCR beta cDNA libraries. TCRdb reprocessed the PCR reads via MiXCR and lists one record per CDR3 protein. The sample includes roughly 700,000 distinct CDR3 sequences, around 27% seen only once; the top ten take approximately 0.6%. Antigens of these TCRs are unknown. Study outcomes and limitations: Patients carried 4 or 5 TRBV segments more frequently than controls did, and TRBV5-6, TRBV5-1 and TRBV20-1 were among them.

The sequencing sample was made of blood. All receptors derive from a girl under 18 with multiple sclerosis.

The V call is TRBV10-3, the J call TRBJ2-7, with TRBD2 matching over 8 bases. CDR1 and CDR2 from the germline V gene are ENHRY and SYGVKD. J was trimmed by 6 bases and V by 6 bases; bases with no gene match: 10. This CDR3 has 14 residues. CDR3 nucleotide sequence: TGTGCCATCAGGACTCAAGCGGGAGTTAGCGAGCAGTACTTC. Its protein is CAIRTQAGVSEQYF.

This clonotype was found a few times. V is TRBV7-2 and J is TRBJ2-3; TRBD2 agrees at 11 bases. From germline, CDR1 is SGHTA and CDR2 FQGNSA. This CDR3 is built from 15 residues. V was pared by 5 bases and J by 4 bases, with 5 bases of the junction left unmatched. CDR3 sequence: CASSLLAGEADTQYF. In DNA form, the CDR3 reads TGTGCCAGCAGCCTACTAGCGGGGGAGGCAGATACGCAGTATTTT.

V gene TRBV6-7 combines with J gene TRBJ2-1; possible D gene TRBD1, 5 bases. TRBV6-7 is marked as an open reading frame, function uncertain. The CDR3 sequence is 15 residues long. Trimming shortened V by 5 bases and J by 4 bases, and 15 bases separated the two germline ends. CDR3: CASSHGPGKYNEQFF. The CDR3, as DNA: TGTGCCAGCAGTCACGGCCCAGGGAAATACAATGAGCAGTTCTTC.

This clonotype was seen more than once but under ten times. The J gene is TRBJ2-5, the V gene TRBV5-1; 7 bases are a match to TRBD1. Germline lookup yields CDR1 SGHRS and CDR2 YFSETQ. J gave up 2 bases and V 3 bases, and 4 bases lay outside the gene matches. There are 14 residues in the CDR3. The CDR3 reads CASSWTGQQETQYF. The CDR3, as DNA: TGCGCCAGCAGCTGGACGGGACAGCAAGAGACCCAGTACTTC. The full variable domain, rest sourced from reference TRBV5-1 and TRBJ2-5, is KAGVTQTPRYLIKTRGQQVTLSCSPISGHRSVSWYQQTPGQGLQFLFEYFSETQRNKGNFPGRFSGRQFSNSRSEMNVSTLELGDSALYLCASSWTGQQETQYFGPGTRLLVL.

The rearrangement uses TRBV6-5 and TRBJ2-3, with D uncertain. There are 14 residues in the CDR3. Trimming pared 3 bases from V and 2 bases from J, leaving 9 bases between. CDR1 MNHEY and CDR2 SVGAGI come from the germline V gene. The chain's CDR3 is CASSYRPLTDTQYF. CDR3 nucleotide sequence: TGTGCCAGCAGTTATCGGCCCCTCACAGATACGCAGTATTTT.